The TCR beta chain described here comes from a study of T cell changes during pregnancy in multiple sclerosis. The method was immunoSEQ multiplex PCR; TCRdb's version includes in-frame clones alone and lacks a portion of them. This sample has about 33,000 clones, with roughly 90% found just once. In germline, CDR1 is MNHEY, CDR2 SMNVEV (reference sequence). The CDR3 sequence is 14 residues long. J lost 6 bases, V lost 3 bases, and 7 bases had no gene match. The chain joins TRBV27 to TRBJ2-7, with 8 bases matching TRBD1. The receptor comes from a female donor in good health, enrolled as a control in a pregnancy study. This material consisted of CD4+ T cells from peripheral blood mononuclear cells, taken in the second trimester of pregnancy. This CDR3 reads CASSLDRVRPEQYF. The CDR3 DNA reads TGTGCCAGCAGTTTGGACAGGGTTCGTCCCGAGCAGTACTTC.